The next 25 T cell receptor beta chains were all read from a single sample in a study of cytomegalovirus exposure and HLA in healthy donors. The method was immunoSEQ multiplex PCR; TCRdb's version includes in-frame clones alone and lacks a portion of them. The sample includes a few hundred thousand clones, roughly 91% seen only once; the top ten take 3.1%. Sequences were obtained from PBMCs. The receptor source for this set is a woman aged 30 to 39 in good health and CMV-seronegative.

Here the CDR3 DNA reads TGTGCCAGCTCCCCCCCCGGCATCTACAATGAGCAGTTCTTC. Protein sequence: CASSPPGIYNEQFF. V usage is TRBV9 and J usage is TRBJ2-1; D unclear. With 7 bases removed from V and 3 bases from J, the gap between germline ends came to 14 bases. This CDR3 is built from 14 residues. The germline V gene has CDR1 SGDLS and CDR2 YYNGEE.

The V gene is TRBV9, the J gene TRBJ2-1; D is uncertain. The CDR3 totals 12 residues. V shed 3 bases and J shed 12 bases, with 13 bases lying between them. CDR1 and CDR2 (germline): SGDLS, YYNGEE. The CDR3 sequence is CASSAPGLGQFF. The CDR3 DNA reads TGTGCCAGCAGCGCCCCCGGCTTAGGGCAGTTCTTC. Drawing the rest from reference TRBV9 and TRBJ2-1, the complete variable domain is DSGVTQTPKHLITATGQRVTLRCSPRSGDLSVYWYQQSLDQGLQFLIQYYNGEERAKGNILERFSAQQFPDLHSELNLSSLELGDSALYFCASSAPGLGQFFGPGTRLTVL.

The V and J genes are TRBV28 and TRBJ2-1; 7 bases fit TRBD2. CDR3 length equals 15 residues. With 3 bases clipped from V and 9 bases from J, the junction kept 11 bases outside the gene matches. CDR1 is MDHEN and CDR2 is SYDVKM in the germline V gene. CDR3 nucleotides: TGTGCCAGCAGTTTTCGGGGGAGGGCCTCCGGTGAGCAGTTCTTC. It yields the protein CASSFRGRASGEQFF.

This clone was detected only once. The chain recombines TRBV5-6 with TRBJ2-3; D remains ambiguous. The V end lost 1 base, the J end lost 2 bases, and 11 bases lay between the germline ends. Germline assignment: CDR1 SGHDT and CDR2 YYEEEE. The CDR3 loop spans 15 amino acids. CDR3 sequence (DNA): TGTGCCAGCAGCTTGAAGAACAGTTTCACAGATACGCAGTATTTT. Amino acid sequence: CASSLKNSFTDTQYF.

The V gene is TRBV29-1, the J gene TRBJ2-1, with D tentatively TRBD2 (6 bases). The germline CDR1 and CDR2 sequences are SQVTM and ANQGSEA. The CDR3 covers 13 residues. The DNA of the CDR3 is TGCAGTCCGGGGGAGACGACGTCCAATGAGCAGTTCTTC. Protein product: CSPGETTSNEQFF.

The chain links TRBV29-1 to TRBJ1-2; the D gene is possibly TRBD1 (6 bases). The CDR3 extends over 13 amino acids. V shed 1 base and J shed 6 bases, with 12 bases lying between them. Germline assignment: CDR1 SQVTM and CDR2 ANQGSEA. CDR3 region: CSVEGGTGNGYTF. The CDR3 coding sequence is TGCAGCGTTGAAGGGGGCACAGGGAATGGCTACACCTTC.

The CDR3 here is CASRSNSGEAYEQYF. In DNA form, the CDR3 reads TGTGCCAGCAGATCGAATAGCGGGGAGGCCTACGAGCAGTACTTC. The J gene is TRBJ2-7, the V gene TRBV6-5, with 8 bases fitting TRBD2. Germline-derived CDR1 and CDR2 are MNHEY and SVGAGI. The CDR3 has 15 amino acids. The V segment lost 6 bases and the J segment 2 bases; nucleotides outside the gene matches: 9.

CDR3 nucleotides: TGTGCCAGCAGTGAACTAGGTAGCGGAAACTACGAGCAGTACTTC. The encoded protein is CASSELGSGNYEQYF. The chain recombines TRBV6-1 with TRBJ2-7; TRBD2 might be the D (6 bases). The CDR3 runs 15 residues. V was trimmed by 2 bases and J by 3 bases, leaving 14 bases between them. CDR1 MNHNS and CDR2 SASEGT come from the germline V gene.

The rearrangement links TRBV7-9 to TRBJ2-5; 7 nucleotides align to TRBD1. Losses at the gene ends were 5 bases for V and 2 bases for J; bases not matched to a gene: 8. The germline V gene has CDR1 SEHNR and CDR2 FQNEAQ (reference sequence). CDR3 length: 15 residues. The CDR3 loop is CASSPRTGPQETQYF. The CDR3 DNA reads TGTGCCAGCAGCCCAAGGACAGGCCCTCAAGAGACCCAGTACTTC.

CDR3 region: CATSGESSYEQYF. Here the CDR3 DNA reads TGTGCTACAAGCGGGGAAAGCTCCTACGAGCAGTACTTC. The chain joins TRBV5-4 to TRBJ2-7, with TRBD2 identical over 7 bases. The CDR3 sequence is 13 residues long. Looked up from germline, CDR1 is SGHNT and CDR2 is YYREEE (reference sequence).

The chain recombines TRBV9 with TRBJ1-1; D is perhaps TRBD1 (5 bases). V was pared by 0 bases and J by 4 bases, with 13 bases between. The CDR3 spans 15 residues. CDR1 and CDR2 (germline): SGDLS, YYNGEE. This CDR3 is CASSVVSGMGTEAFF. DNA for the CDR3: TGTGCCAGCAGCGTAGTGTCAGGGATGGGCACTGAAGCTTTCTTT.

The chain recombines TRBV5-7 with TRBJ2-7, with D perhaps matching TRBD1 (5 bases). TRBV5-7 is an open reading frame, and its role is uncertain. V shed 1 base and J shed 3 bases, with 14 bases lying between them. This CDR3 spans 15 amino acids. CDR3: CASSLSGNTGYEQYF. In nucleotides, the CDR3 is TGTGCCAGCAGCTTGTCGGGCAACACAGGCTACGAGCAGTACTTC.

The V gene is TRBV9, the J gene TRBJ2-2; D perhaps matches TRBD1 (6 bases). CDR1 SGDLS and CDR2 YYNGEE come from the germline V gene. Trimming removed 4 bases from V and 2 bases from J, with 9 bases in between. CDR3 length: 14 residues. The CDR3 here is CASSQGQNTGELFF. The CDR3 DNA reads TGTGCCAGCAGCCAGGGACAAAACACCGGGGAGCTGTTTTTT.

This clone was seen once. The chain links TRBV2 to TRBJ1-1, with TRBD1 matching over 9 bases. CDR1 SNHLY and CDR2 FYNNEI come from the germline V gene. Trimming removed 6 bases from V and 0 bases from J; junction bases left unmatched: 2. There are 14 residues in the CDR3. Here the CDR3 reads CASRGQGMNTEAFF. For the CDR3, the DNA is TGTGCCAGCAGGGGACAGGGTATGAACACTGAAGCTTTCTTT.

The chain combines TRBV6-5 with TRBJ2-1; weak D call: TRBD1 (6 bases). Germline loops: CDR1 MNHEY, CDR2 SVGAGI. V gave up 7 bases and J gave up 7 bases, with 14 bases separating them. The CDR3 consists of 13 residues. The CDR3 loop is CASKAGAWNEQFF. For the CDR3, the DNA is TGTGCCAGCAAGGCAGGGGCCTGGAATGAGCAGTTCTTC.

V and J are TRBV11-2 and TRBJ1-1; tentative D call: TRBD1 (6 bases). The ends were cut back, 8 bases at V and 4 bases at J, with 20 bases in the middle. The germline CDR1 and CDR2 sequences are SGHAT and FQNNGV. The CDR3 is made up of 15 amino acids. CDR3: CASCRSRTATTEAFF. The CDR3 DNA sequence: TGTGCCAGCTGCCGATCCAGGACAGCGACCACTGAAGCTTTCTTT.

This chain links TRBV7-2 with TRBJ2-7; perhaps TRBD2 as D (6 bases). The CDR3 is 14 residues long. Trimming removed 0 bases at V and 5 bases at J, with 11 bases between. CDR1 SGHTA and CDR2 FQGNSA come from the germline V gene. The CDR3 loop is CASSLALARHEQYF. The DNA of the CDR3 is TGTGCCAGCAGCTTAGCGCTAGCGAGACACGAGCAGTACTTC.

The genes are TRBV27 and TRBJ1-4; a weak D match, TRBD1 (6 bases). The CDR3 loop spans 16 amino acids. Germline V CDR1 and CDR2: MNHEY, SMNVEV (reference sequence). V lost 5 bases and J lost 0, with 13 bases in between. The DNA for the CDR3 is TGTGCCAGCAGTCCGACAGGTCTAACAACTAATGAAAAACTGTTTTTT. This translates into CASSPTGLTTNEKLFF.

This chain uses TRBV13 with TRBJ2-7; D ambiguous. Trimming removed 4 bases from V and 6 bases from J, with 10 bases in between. The CDR3 has 12 residues. Germline-derived CDR1 and CDR2 are PRHDT and FYEKMQ (reference sequence). CDR3 sequence reads: CASSSLGSEQYF. The CDR3 DNA follows: TGTGCCAGCAGCTCCCTAGGCTCCGAGCAGTACTTC.

This sequence joins TRBV18 and TRBJ2-1; TRBD2 matches 11 bases. Germline V gene sequence: CDR1 KGHSH, CDR2 LQKENI. This CDR3 is built from 16 residues. Trimming cost V 3 bases and J 4 bases; bases outside gene matches: 5. CDR3 DNA: TGTGCCAGCTCACCCGGGACTAGCGGCAAGTACAATGAGCAGTTCTTC. Its protein is CASSPGTSGKYNEQFF.

The gene calls are TRBV21-1 and TRBJ2-7; TRBD1 is taken as the D call from the table, unchecked against the DNA. TRBV21-1 is a listed pseudogene. The CDR3 is 16 residues long. In nucleotides, the CDR3 is TGTGCCAGCAATGCATCACGCAGATGTTGGTCCTACGAGCAGTACTTC. Its protein is CASNASRRCWSYEQYF.

To note about this clone: Other DNA sequences of this sample code for an identical CDR3. V and J are TRBV4-3 and TRBJ2-2; TRBD2 matches at 12 bases. CDR1 is LGHNA, CDR2 YSLEER, per germline. V lost 3 bases and J lost 6; bases outside the gene matches: 5. The CDR3 runs to 16 residues. The CDR3 sequence is CASSQRLAGAAGELFF. CDR3 sequence (DNA): TGCGCCAGCAGCCAGCGACTAGCGGGAGCGGCCGGGGAGCTGTTTTTT.

The V and J genes are TRBV27 and TRBJ2-1; D ambiguous. This CDR3 has 15 residues. CDR1 is MNHEY and CDR2 is SMNVEV in the germline V gene (reference sequence). The ends were cut back, 6 bases at V and 0 bases at J, with 12 bases in the middle. CDR3 nucleotides: TGTGCCAGCAGACCCCGTGCGGTCTCCTACAATGAGCAGTTCTTC. Translated, it gives CASRPRAVSYNEQFF.

This rearrangement joins TRBV6-6 to TRBJ2-7, with D perhaps matching TRBD2 (5 bases). Germline V CDR1 and CDR2: MNHNY, SVGAGI (reference sequence). The V and J ends lost 7 bases and 2 bases respectively, with 15 bases between them. The length of the CDR3 is 14 residues. CDR3 region: CASIDGPGTYEQYF. The CDR3 bases are TGTGCCAGCATAGACGGCCCGGGGACCTACGAGCAGTACTTC.

The gene calls are TRBV6-9 and TRBJ1-4; the D is unclear. The CDR3 is 17 amino acids. V dropped 3 bases and J dropped 7 bases, with 21 bases sitting between them. CDR1 MNHGY and CDR2 SVAAGI come from the germline V gene. The CDR3 loop reads CASSYNRVRKMGEKLFF. DNA of the CDR3: TGTGCCAGCAGTTACAATCGGGTTAGAAAAATGGGTGAAAAACTGTTTTTT.